Shown below are 13 T cell receptor beta chains from a single sample sequenced in a study of control samples from healthy donors and cancer patients. TCRdb's table, derived via immunoSEQ multiplex PCR, lists solely in-frame clones and lacks some. In the table there are 35,000 to 45,000 clones, roughly 83% of which are singletons. Material for sequencing was blood. The receptors derive from a man in his sixties in good health.

The chain employs TRBV19 and TRBJ2-7; D is ambiguous. V was pared by 5 bases and J by 2 bases, with 13 bases between. Germline-derived CDR1 and CDR2 are LNHDA and SQIVND (reference sequence). The CDR3 totals 14 residues. In nucleotides, the CDR3 is TGTGCCAGTAGTCCTCGTATTAGTGCCTACGAGCAGTACTTC. It specifies CASSPRISAYEQYF.

The rearrangement joins TRBV5-5 to TRBJ2-7; D possibly matches TRBD1 or TRBD2 (6 bases each). V dropped 4 bases and J dropped 0 bases, with 14 bases sitting between them. The CDR3 totals 15 residues. Germline CDR1 is SGHKS and CDR2 is YYEKEE (reference sequence). The CDR3 coding sequence is TGTGCCAGCAGCCCGGAGGGACAAAGCTCCTACGAGCAGTACTTC. Protein product: CASSPEGQSSYEQYF.

This rearrangement joins TRBV29-1 to TRBJ2-7; TRBD2 matches at 8 bases. The length of the CDR3 is 13 residues. Germline V lookup: CDR1 SQVTM, CDR2 ANQGSEA. V lost 4 bases and J lost 3; bases outside the gene matches: 5. In DNA, the CDR3 is TGCAGCGTTGGAGATAGCGGGAACTACGAGCAGTACTTC. Protein sequence: CSVGDSGNYEQYF.

The V gene is TRBV19, the J gene TRBJ1-2; tentatively, D is TRBD1 (6 bases). The CDR3 length is 13 residues. Germline CDR1 and CDR2: LNHDA and SQIVND (reference sequence). V lost 5 bases and J lost 5, with 12 bases in between. The CDR3 bases are TGTGCCAGTAGTGGACAGTTTAGGTATGGCTACACCTTC. Translating it yields CASSGQFRYGYTF.

The chain links TRBV12-3 or TRBV12-4 to TRBJ2-1; D uncertain. CDR3 length: 12 residues. The V and J ends lost 8 bases and 6 bases respectively, with 11 bases between them. The CDR3: CASGKQTNEQFF. CDR3 DNA: TGTGCCAGCGGAAAACAAACCAATGAGCAGTTCTTC.

J is TRBJ1-1 and V is TRBV7-6; the match to TRBD1 covers 7 bases. The V gene end was trimmed by 5 bases and the J gene end by 4 bases; junction bases not matched to a gene: 4. The CDR3 spans 13 residues. Germline V gene data show CDR1 as SGHVS and CDR2 as FNYEAQ. CDR3 bases: TGTGCCAGCAGCACTCAGGGGGGCACTGAAGCTTTCTTT. Protein product: CASSTQGGTEAFF.

CDR3 sequence (DNA): TGTGCCAGCAGCCCCAGCAGGATAGCGGGACCCTCGGGCGGGGAGCTGTTTTTT. Its protein is CASSPSRIAGPSGGELFF. This sequence joins TRBV7-2 and TRBJ2-2; 8 bases agree with TRBD2. Germline V lookup: CDR1 SGHTA, CDR2 FQGNSA. J was trimmed by 7 bases and V by 5 bases; bases with no gene match: 18. CDR3 length equals 18 residues.

The V call is TRBV5-4, the J call TRBJ2-7, with unresolved D. Trimming removed 3 bases at V and 6 bases at J, with 7 bases between. This CDR3 contains 11 residues. Germline lookup yields CDR1 SGHNT and CDR2 YYREEE (reference sequence). The CDR3 nucleotides are TGTGCCAGCAGCTCCCCGAGCGAGCAGTACTTC. Translated: CASSSPSEQYF.

This clone was detected ten times or more. The chain combines TRBV19 with TRBJ2-5; D tentatively fits TRBD1 or TRBD2 (5 bases each). Germline-derived CDR1 and CDR2 are LNHDA and SQIVND (reference sequence). The CDR3 has 13 amino acids. Trimming removed 5 bases from V and 4 bases from J, with 11 bases in between. CDR3 sequence reads: CASSSRGRETQYF. CDR3 nucleotides: TGTGCCAGTAGTTCGAGGGGAAGAGAGACCCAGTACTTC.

The CDR3 region is CASTRDRANNEQFF. The DNA of the CDR3 is TGTGCCAGTACCCGGGACAGGGCTAACAATGAGCAGTTCTTC. This chain uses TRBV19 with TRBJ2-1, with 9 bases fitting TRBD1. The V segment lost 7 bases and the J segment 5 bases; nucleotides outside the gene matches: 6. There are 14 residues in the CDR3. From germline, CDR1 is LNHDA and CDR2 SQIVND (reference sequence).

The genes are TRBV7-7 and TRBJ2-2; D unclear. CDR3 length: 15 residues. Deletions cut 0 bases from V and 7 bases from J, with 12 bases between. The germline gives CDR1 SSHAT, CDR2 FNYEAQ (reference sequence). CDR3 sequence: CASSLAGTRGGELFF. The CDR3 DNA reads as TGTGCCAGCAGCTTAGCGGGCACGAGAGGCGGGGAGCTGTTTTTT.

V and J are TRBV3-1 (or the pseudogene TRBV3-2) and TRBJ1-6; D is possibly TRBD1 (5 bases). The CDR3 has 16 amino acids. With 3 bases removed from V and 13 bases from J, the gap between germline ends came to 22 bases. Germline loops: CDR1 LGHDT, CDR2 YNNKEL (reference sequence). The DNA of the CDR3 is TGTGCCAGCAGCCAGCGGGAAGACAGAATTGGCGTCCCCCTCCACTTT. Encoded protein: CASSQREDRIGVPLHF.

The J gene is TRBJ1-1, the V gene TRBV7-9, with D unresolved. V lost 0 bases and J lost 1, with 9 bases in between. CDR1 and CDR2 (germline): SEHNR, FQNEAQ (reference sequence). There are 15 residues in the CDR3. CDR3: CASSLALSRNTEAFF. The CDR3 DNA sequence: TGTGCCAGCAGCTTAGCGCTTTCCAGGAACACTGAAGCTTTCTTT.